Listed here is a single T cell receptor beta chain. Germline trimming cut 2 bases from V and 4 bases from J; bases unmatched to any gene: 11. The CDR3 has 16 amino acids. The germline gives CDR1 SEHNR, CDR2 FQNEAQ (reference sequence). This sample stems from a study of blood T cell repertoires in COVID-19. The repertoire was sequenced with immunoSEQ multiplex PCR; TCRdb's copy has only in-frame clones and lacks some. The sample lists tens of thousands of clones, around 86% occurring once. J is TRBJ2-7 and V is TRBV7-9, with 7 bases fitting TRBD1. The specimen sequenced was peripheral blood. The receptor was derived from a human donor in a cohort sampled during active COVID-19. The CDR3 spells CASSLTLGTAEYEQYF. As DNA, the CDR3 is TGTGCCAGCAGCTTAACACTAGGGACAGCTGAATACGAGCAGTACTTC. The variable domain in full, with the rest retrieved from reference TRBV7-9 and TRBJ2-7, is DTGVSQNPRHKITKRGQNVTFRCDPISEHNRLYWYRQTLGQGPEFLTYFQNEAQLEKSRLLSDRFSAERPKGSFSTLEIQRTEQGDSAMYLCASSLTLGTAEYEQYFGPGTRLTVT.